This is a list of T cell receptor beta chains from one sample in a study of blood T cell repertoires in COVID-19. Sequencing used immunoSEQ multiplex PCR; TCRdb keeps in-frame clones, though not all of them. The sample records 140,000 or so clones, just under 80% being singletons. The sequenced material came from peripheral blood. The receptors stem from a woman aged 60 to 75 with acute or convalescent COVID-19. Both conserved end residues are part of each CDR3.

v_gene	CDR3aa
TRBV5-1	CASSLETTGKTEAFF
TRBV30	CAWSQDSSTNEKLFF
TRBV10-3	CAISMDSPDTYNEQFF
TRBV5-1	CASSPLGGRAGAGELFF
TRBV18	CASSPAGGFTDTQYF
TRBV7-8	CASSPLLGNTIYF
TRBV3-1/TRBV3-2	CASSQVPGLAPYNEQFF
TRBV19	CAAGGNTEAFF
TRBV7-2	CASSFTTSGNTGELFF
TRBV9	CASSVGEGRNQPQHF
TRBV28	CASSLSGGPGTDTQYF
TRBV4-1	CASSDLQGVVHQPQHF
TRBV30	CAWTAGASNQPQHF
TRBV27	CASSLLRGGERQPQHF
TRBV19	CATDGTELFSNQPQHF
TRBV7-8	CASSSSRGLAYYEQYF
TRBV5-1	CASSPGDYGYTF
TRBV28	CASSLPFEALNTEAFF
TRBV15	CATSRVRTGNEKLFF
TRBV5-1	CASSLNTGQGITEAFF
TRBV5-1	CASSLEASGNEQFF
TRBV10-2	CASSGRYSYEQYF
TRBV5-1	CASRRTGQNYGYTF
TRBV6-1	CASSEATGSRPQHF
TRBV6-5	CASSPDGNNYGYTF
TRBV19	CASSGTNRNEKLFF
TRBV27	CASSPGGPNEQFF
TRBV4-1	CASSAREGVNTEAFF
TRBV2	CASTERRITRSSTDTQYF
TRBV27	CASSFRQGRIAGVSSTDTQYF
TRBV6-5	CASRGQFGYTF
TRBV2	CASSAQGNYNEQFF
TRBV5-1	CASSLEPTRTTDTQYF
TRBV5-1	CASSRIAGNYEQYF
TRBV19	CASSSRDLIYNEQFF
TRBV2	CASKSGRAPDTQYF
TRBV6-4	CASSAHPQGNSPLHF
TRBV11-2	CASSLASTEAFF
TRBV30	CAVYRDRDTEAFF
TRBV27	CASRDRVHEQYF